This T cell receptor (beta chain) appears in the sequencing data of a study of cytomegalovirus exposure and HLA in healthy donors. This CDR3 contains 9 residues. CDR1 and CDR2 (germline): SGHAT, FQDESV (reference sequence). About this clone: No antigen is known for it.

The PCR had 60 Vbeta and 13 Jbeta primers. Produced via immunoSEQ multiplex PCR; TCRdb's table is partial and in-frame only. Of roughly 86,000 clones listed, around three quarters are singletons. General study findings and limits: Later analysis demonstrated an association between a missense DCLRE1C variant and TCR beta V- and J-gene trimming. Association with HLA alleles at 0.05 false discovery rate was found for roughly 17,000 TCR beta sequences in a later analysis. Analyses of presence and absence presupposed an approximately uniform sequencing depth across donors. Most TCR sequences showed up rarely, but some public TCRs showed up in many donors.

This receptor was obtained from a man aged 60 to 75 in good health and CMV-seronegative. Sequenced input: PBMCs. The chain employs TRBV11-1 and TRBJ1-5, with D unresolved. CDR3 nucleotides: TGTGTCCCTCATCAGCCCCAGCATTTT. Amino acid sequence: CVPHQPQHF.